This T cell receptor (beta chain) derives from a study of graft-versus-host responses after intestinal transplantation. In this sample, this clone turned up once. No antigen is known for it. Method: immunoSEQ multiplex PCR; TCRdb's copy keeps in-frame clones and lacks some. This sample has about 100,000 clones, with roughly nine tenths found just once. The CDR3 is made up of 16 amino acids. Germline V gives CDR1 MNHNS, CDR2 SASEGT. V gave up 2 bases and J gave up 0 bases; unmatched junction bases: 5. General study points: Recipient bone marrow held GvH clones, some seen earlier in ileum or blood.

The material sequenced was unstimulated CD4+ T cells sorted from spleen or lymph node cells, taken before transplant. This chain uses TRBV6-1 with TRBJ2-3, with 7 bases aligning to TRBD1. This clonotype originated in a human donor who was the organ donor for an intestinal transplant. The CDR3 is CASSELGTVSTDTQYF. CDR3 DNA sequence: TGTGCCAGCAGTGAATTAGGGACAGTAAGCACAGATACGCAGTATTTT.